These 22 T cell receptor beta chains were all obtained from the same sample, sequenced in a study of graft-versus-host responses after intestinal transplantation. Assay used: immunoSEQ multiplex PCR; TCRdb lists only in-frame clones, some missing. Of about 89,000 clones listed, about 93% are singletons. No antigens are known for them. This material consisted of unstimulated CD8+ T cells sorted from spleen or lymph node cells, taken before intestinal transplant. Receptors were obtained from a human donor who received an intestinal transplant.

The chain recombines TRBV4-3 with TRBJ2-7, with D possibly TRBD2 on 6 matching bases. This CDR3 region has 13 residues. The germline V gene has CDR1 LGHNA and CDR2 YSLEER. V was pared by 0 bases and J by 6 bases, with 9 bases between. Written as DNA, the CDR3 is TGCGCCAGCAGCCAAGACGGAGGGACCGAGCAGTACTTC. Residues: CASSQDGGTEQYF.

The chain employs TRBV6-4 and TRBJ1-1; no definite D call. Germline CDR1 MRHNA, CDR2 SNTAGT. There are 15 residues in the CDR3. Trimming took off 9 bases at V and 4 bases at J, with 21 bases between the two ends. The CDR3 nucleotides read TGTGCCAGACTGTACTGGGGAGAACCGTTCACTGAAGCTTTCTTT. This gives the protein CARLYWGEPFTEAFF.

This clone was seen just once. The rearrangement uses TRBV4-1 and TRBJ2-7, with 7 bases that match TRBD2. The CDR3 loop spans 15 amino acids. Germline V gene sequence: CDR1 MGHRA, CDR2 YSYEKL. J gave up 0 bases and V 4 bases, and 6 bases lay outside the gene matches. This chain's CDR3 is CASSPGGISSYEQYF. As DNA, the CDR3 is TGCGCCAGCAGCCCCGGGGGGATAAGCTCCTACGAGCAGTACTTC.

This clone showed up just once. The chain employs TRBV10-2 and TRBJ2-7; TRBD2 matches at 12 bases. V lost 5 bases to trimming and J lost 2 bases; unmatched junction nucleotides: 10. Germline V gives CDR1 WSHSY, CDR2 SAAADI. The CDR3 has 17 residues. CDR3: CASSSYPRLAGAYEQYF. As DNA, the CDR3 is TGCGCCAGCAGTAGTTACCCAAGACTAGCGGGGGCCTACGAGCAGTACTTC.

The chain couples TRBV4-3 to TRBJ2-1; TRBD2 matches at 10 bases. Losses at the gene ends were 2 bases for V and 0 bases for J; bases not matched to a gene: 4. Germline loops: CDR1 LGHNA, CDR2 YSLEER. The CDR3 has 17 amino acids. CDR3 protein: CASSQNSGGTSYNEQFF. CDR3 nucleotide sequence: TGCGCCAGCAGCCAAAATAGCGGGGGGACCTCCTACAATGAGCAGTTCTTC.

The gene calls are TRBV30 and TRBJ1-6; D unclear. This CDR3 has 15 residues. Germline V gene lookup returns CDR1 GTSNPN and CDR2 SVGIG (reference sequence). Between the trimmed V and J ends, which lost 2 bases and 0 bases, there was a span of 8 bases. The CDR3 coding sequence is TGTGCCTGGAGTCCTGGGCCCTCCTATAATTCACCCCTCCACTTT. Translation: CAWSPGPSYNSPLHF.

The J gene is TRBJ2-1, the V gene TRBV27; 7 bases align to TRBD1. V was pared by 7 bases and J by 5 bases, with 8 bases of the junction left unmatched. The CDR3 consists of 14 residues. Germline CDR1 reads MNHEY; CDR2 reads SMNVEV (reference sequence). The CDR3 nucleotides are TGTGCCAGCACCCTCCGGGACAGCCACAATGAGCAGTTCTTC. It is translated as CASTLRDSHNEQFF.

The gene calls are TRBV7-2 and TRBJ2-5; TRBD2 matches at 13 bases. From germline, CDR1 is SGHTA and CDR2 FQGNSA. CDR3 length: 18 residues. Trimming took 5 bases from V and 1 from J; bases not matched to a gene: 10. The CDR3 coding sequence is TGTGCCAGCAGCCCCAGACTAGCGGGGGGCCCCTTCCAAGAGACCCAGTACTTC. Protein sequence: CASSPRLAGGPFQETQYF.

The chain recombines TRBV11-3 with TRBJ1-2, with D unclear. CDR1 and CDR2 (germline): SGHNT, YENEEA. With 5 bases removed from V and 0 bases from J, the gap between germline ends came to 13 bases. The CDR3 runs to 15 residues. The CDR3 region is CASSPGVQANYGYTF. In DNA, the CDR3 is TGTGCCAGCAGCCCAGGTGTTCAGGCTAACTATGGCTACACCTTC.

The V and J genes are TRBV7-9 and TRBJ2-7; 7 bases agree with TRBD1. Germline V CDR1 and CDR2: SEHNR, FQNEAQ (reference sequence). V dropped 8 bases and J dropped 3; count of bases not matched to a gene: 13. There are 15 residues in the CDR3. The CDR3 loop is CASGSQTGSGYEQYF. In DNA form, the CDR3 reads TGTGCCAGCGGATCACAGACAGGGTCGGGCTACGAGCAGTACTTC.

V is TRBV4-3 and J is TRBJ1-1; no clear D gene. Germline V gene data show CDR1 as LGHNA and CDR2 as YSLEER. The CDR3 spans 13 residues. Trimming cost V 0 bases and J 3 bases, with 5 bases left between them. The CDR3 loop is CASSQDKHTEAFF. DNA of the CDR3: TGCGCCAGCAGCCAAGATAAGCACACTGAAGCTTTCTTT.

CDR3 residues: CAISESTGRGAFF. CDR3 DNA sequence: TGTGCCATCAGTGAGTCGACCGGCAGGGGAGCTTTCTTT. The chain is built from TRBV10-3 and TRBJ1-1, with D possibly being TRBD1 (6 bases). This CDR3 has 13 amino acids. Germline V CDR1 and CDR2: ENHRY, SYGVKD. Trimming removed 0 bases at V and 10 bases at J, with 12 bases between.

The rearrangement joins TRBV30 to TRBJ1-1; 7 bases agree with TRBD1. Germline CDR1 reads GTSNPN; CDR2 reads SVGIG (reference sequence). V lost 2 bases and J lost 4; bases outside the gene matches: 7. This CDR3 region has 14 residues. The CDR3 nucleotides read TGTGCCTGGAGTATCAATTCAGGGGGCACTGAAGCTTTCTTT. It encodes CAWSINSGGTEAFF.

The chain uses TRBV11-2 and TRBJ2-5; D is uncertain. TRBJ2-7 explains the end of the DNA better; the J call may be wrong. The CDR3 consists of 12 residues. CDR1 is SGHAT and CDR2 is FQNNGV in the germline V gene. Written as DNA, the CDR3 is TGTGCCAGCAGCTTAGATAACTACGAGCAGTACTTC. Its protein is CASSLDNYEQYF.

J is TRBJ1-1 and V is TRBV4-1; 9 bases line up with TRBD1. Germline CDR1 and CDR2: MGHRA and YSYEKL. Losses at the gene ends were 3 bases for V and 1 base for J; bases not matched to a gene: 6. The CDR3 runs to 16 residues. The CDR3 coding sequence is TGCGCCAGCAGCCACACAGGGGGCGCGGGGAACACTGAAGCTTTCTTT. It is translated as CASSHTGGAGNTEAFF.

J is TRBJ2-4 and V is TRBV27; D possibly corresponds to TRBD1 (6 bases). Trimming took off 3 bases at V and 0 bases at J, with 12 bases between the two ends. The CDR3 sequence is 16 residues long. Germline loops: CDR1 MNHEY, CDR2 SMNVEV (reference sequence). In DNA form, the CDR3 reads TGTGCCAGCAGTTTGTTCGAGGGGGTAGCCAAAAACATTCAGTACTTC. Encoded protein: CASSLFEGVAKNIQYF.

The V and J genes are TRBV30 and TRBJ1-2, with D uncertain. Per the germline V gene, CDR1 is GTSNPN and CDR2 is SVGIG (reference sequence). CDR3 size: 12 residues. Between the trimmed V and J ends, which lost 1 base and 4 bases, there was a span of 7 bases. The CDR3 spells CAWSDGVYGYTF. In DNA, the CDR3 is TGTGCCTGGAGTGACGGGGTCTATGGCTACACCTTC.

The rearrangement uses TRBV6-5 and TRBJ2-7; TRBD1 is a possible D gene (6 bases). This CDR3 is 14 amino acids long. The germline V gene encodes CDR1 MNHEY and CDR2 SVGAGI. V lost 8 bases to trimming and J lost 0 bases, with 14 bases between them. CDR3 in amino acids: CASQHSGDSYEQYF. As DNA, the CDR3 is TGTGCCAGCCAACACTCAGGGGACTCCTACGAGCAGTACTTC.

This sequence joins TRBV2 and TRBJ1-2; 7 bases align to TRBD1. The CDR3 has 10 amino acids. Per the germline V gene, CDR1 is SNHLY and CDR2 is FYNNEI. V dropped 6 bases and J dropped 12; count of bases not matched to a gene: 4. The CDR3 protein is CASRQGQNTF. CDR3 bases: TGTGCCAGCAGACAGGGACAGAACACCTTC. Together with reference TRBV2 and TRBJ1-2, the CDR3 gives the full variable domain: EPEVTQTPSHQVTQMGQEVILRCVPISNHLYFYWYRQILGQKVEFLVSFYNNEISEKSEIFDDQFSVERPDGSNFTLKIRSTKLEDSAMYFCASRQGQNTFGSGTRLTVV.

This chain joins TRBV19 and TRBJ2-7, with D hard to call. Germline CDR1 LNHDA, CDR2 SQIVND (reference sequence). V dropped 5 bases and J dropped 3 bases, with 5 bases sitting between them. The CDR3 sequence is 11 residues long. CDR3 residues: CASSSNYEQYF. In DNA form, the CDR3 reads TGTGCCAGTAGTTCCAACTACGAGCAGTACTTC. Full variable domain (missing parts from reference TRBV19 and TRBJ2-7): DGGITQSPKYLFRKEGQNVTLSCEQNLNHDAMYWYRQDPGQGLRLIYYSQIVNDFQKGDIAEGYSVSREKKESFPLTVTSAQKNPTAFYLCASSSNYEQYFGPGTRLTVT.

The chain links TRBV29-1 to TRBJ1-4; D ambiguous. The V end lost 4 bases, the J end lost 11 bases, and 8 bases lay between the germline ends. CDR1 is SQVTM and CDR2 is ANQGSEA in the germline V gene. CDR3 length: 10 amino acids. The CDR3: CSVVTRKLFF. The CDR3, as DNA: TGCAGCGTTGTAACGAGGAAACTGTTTTTT.

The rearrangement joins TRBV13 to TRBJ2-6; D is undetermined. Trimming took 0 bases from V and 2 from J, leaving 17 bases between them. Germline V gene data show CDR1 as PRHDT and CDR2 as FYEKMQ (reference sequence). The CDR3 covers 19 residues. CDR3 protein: CASSLGRGVALAGANVLTF. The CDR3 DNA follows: TGTGCCAGCAGCTTAGGCCGCGGCGTGGCGCTGGCTGGGGCCAACGTCCTGACTTTC. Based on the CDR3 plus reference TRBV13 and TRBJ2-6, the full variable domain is AAGVIQSPRHLIKEKRETATLKCYPIPRHDTVYWYQQGPGQDPQFLISFYEKMQSDKGSIPDRFSAQQFSDYHSELNMSSLELGDSALYFCASSLGRGVALAGANVLTFGAGSRLTVL.